What follows are 31 T cell receptor beta chains derived from one specimen sequenced in a study of memory CD4+ T cells and cytomegalovirus serostatus. Produced via immunoSEQ multiplex PCR; TCRdb's table is partial and in-frame only. Here the sample spans some 41,000 clones, 79% being singletons. Single viable CD3+CD4+CD8-CD45RO+ cells were sorted as the memory CD4+ T cells. Sequencing was carried out using memory CD4+ T cells from blood. The source is an adult in good health and CMV-seronegative.

The rearrangement links TRBV6-1 to TRBJ2-7; D is unresolved. Trimming took off 2 bases at V and 6 bases at J, with 17 bases between the two ends. Germline CDR1 and CDR2: MNHNS and SASEGT. The CDR3 runs 15 residues. CDR3 in amino acids: CASSETLQYVGEQYF. The CDR3 coding sequence is TGTGCCAGCAGTGAAACTCTCCAGTACGTCGGCGAGCAGTACTTC.

The genes are TRBV6-5 and TRBJ2-7, with D maybe TRBD1 (5 bases). V lost 10 bases and J 2 bases, leaving 12 bases between the germline ends. This CDR3 is 12 amino acids long. Germline loops: CDR1 MNHEY, CDR2 SVGAGI. The CDR3: CATRQGPYEQYF. In nucleotides, the CDR3 is TGTGCCACCCGCCAGGGTCCCTACGAGCAGTACTTC.

The CDR3 DNA follows: TGCGCCAGCAGCCAAGAATGGCTAAATGAGCAGTTCTTC. It yields the protein CASSQEWLNEQFF. The V gene is TRBV4-1, the J gene TRBJ2-1; D is unclear. This CDR3 contains 13 residues. The germline CDR1 and CDR2 sequences are MGHRA and YSYEKL. V dropped 0 bases and J dropped 7 bases, with 7 bases sitting between them.

The V and J genes are TRBV19 and TRBJ2-2; D perhaps matches TRBD1 (6 bases). Deletions cut 6 bases from V and 5 bases from J, with 13 bases between. CDR3 length equals 14 residues. Germline CDR1 LNHDA, CDR2 SQIVND (reference sequence). The CDR3 nucleotides read TGTGCCAGTAGAGGGGGAATTTATACCGGGGAGCTGTTTTTT. Amino acids: CASRGGIYTGELFF.

Worth noting for this clone: This sample also contains other DNA sequences that code for the same CDR3. The rearrangement links TRBV6-5 to TRBJ1-2; D is uncertain. The CDR3 is 14 amino acids. Germline CDR1 reads MNHEY; CDR2 reads SVGAGI. V was trimmed by 0 bases and J by 5 bases, leaving 10 bases between them. The CDR3 nucleotides are TGTGCCAGCAGTTACTCAAAGGCGGTATATGGCTACACCTTC. This gives the protein CASSYSKAVYGYTF.

The rearrangement uses TRBV23-1 and TRBJ2-7, with 7 bases identical to TRBD1. TRBV23-1 is an ORF; its function is uncertain. Losses at the gene ends were 9 bases for V and 2 bases for J; bases not matched to a gene: 1. The CDR3 has 11 residues. This CDR3 is CASQGAYEQYF. Written as DNA, the CDR3 is TGCGCCAGTCAGGGGGCCTACGAGCAGTACTTC.

The J gene is TRBJ1-1, the V gene TRBV4-3, with D unclear. From germline, CDR1 is LGHNA and CDR2 YSLEER. V lost 5 bases, J lost 4 bases, and 11 bases lay in between. The length of the CDR3 is 13 residues. The CDR3 DNA follows: TGCGCCAGCAGCAGAGGGCGGGTCACTGAAGCTTTCTTT. Amino acids: CASSRGRVTEAFF.

V and J are TRBV9 and TRBJ2-5; D ambiguous. Germline V gene sequence: CDR1 SGDLS, CDR2 YYNGEE. The CDR3 is 14 residues long. V was cut by 1 base and J by 0 bases, with 7 bases left in between. CDR3: CASSVRGNQETQYF. CDR3 bases: TGTGCCAGCAGCGTACGTGGAAACCAAGAGACCCAGTACTTC.

V gene TRBV5-1 combines with J gene TRBJ2-3; D gene unclear. Per the germline V gene, CDR1 is SGHRS and CDR2 is YFSETQ. Trimming stripped 2 bases from V and 0 bases from J, with 7 bases between. This CDR3 region has 14 residues. CDR3 loop: CASSFGGSTDTQYF. CDR3 DNA: TGCGCCAGCAGCTTCGGCGGTAGCACAGATACGCAGTATTTT.

The chain uses TRBV11-3 and TRBJ1-5; D ambiguous. Germline V gene lookup returns CDR1 SGHNT and CDR2 YENEEA. V lost 8 bases to trimming and J lost 5 bases, with 13 bases between them. The CDR3 totals 13 residues. CDR3 amino acids: CASFFSQHQPQHF. In nucleotides, the CDR3 is TGTGCCAGCTTCTTCTCCCAGCATCAGCCCCAGCATTTT. Drawing the rest from reference TRBV11-3 and TRBJ1-5, the complete variable domain is EAGVVQSPRYKIIEKKQPVAFWCNPISGHNTLYWYLQNLGQGPELLIRYENEEAVDDSQLPKDRFSAERLKGVDSTLKIQPAELGDSAVYLCASFFSQHQPQHFGDGTRLSIL.

This chain links TRBV10-3 with TRBJ2-1, with TRBD2 matching over 7 bases. This CDR3 contains 12 residues. J gave up 6 bases and V 11 bases, and 7 bases lay outside the gene matches. The germline V gene has CDR1 ENHRY and CDR2 SYGVKD. Written as DNA, the CDR3 is TGTGCCTCACGGGAGCGGGGCAATGAGCAGTTCTTC. This gives the protein CASRERGNEQFF.

The chain links TRBV5-1 to TRBJ2-5, with TRBD2 matching over 7 bases. V trimming: 2 bases; J trimming: 3 bases; junction bases outside the gene matches: 4. The CDR3 is 14 amino acids. Germline CDR1 SGHRS, CDR2 YFSETQ. The CDR3 spells CASSLAGPEETQYF. The CDR3 bases are TGCGCCAGCAGCTTAGCGGGGCCCGAAGAGACCCAGTACTTC.

CDR3 sequence: CASSEAQGARTDTQYF. CDR3 DNA: TGTGCCAGCAGTGAAGCACAGGGGGCCCGTACAGATACGCAGTATTTT. The gene calls are TRBV6-1 and TRBJ2-3; 9 bases are shared with TRBD1. Germline lookup yields CDR1 MNHNS and CDR2 SASEGT. J gave up 3 bases and V 0 bases, and 4 bases lay outside the gene matches. CDR3 length equals 16 residues.

This clone was recorded once. The chain couples TRBV5-1 to TRBJ2-3, with unresolved D. CDR1 is SGHRS and CDR2 is YFSETQ in the germline V gene. Trimming took 4 bases from V and 4 from J, leaving 10 bases between them. CDR3 length: 13 amino acids. Here the CDR3 reads CASSRPPADTQYF. The CDR3 DNA sequence: TGCGCCAGCAGCCGCCCCCCGGCAGATACGCAGTATTTT.

The chain recombines TRBV5-1 with TRBJ2-7; 7 nucleotides agree with TRBD1. CDR1 and CDR2 from the germline V gene are SGHRS and YFSETQ. CDR3 length: 16 amino acids. The junction had 12 bases not matched to a gene; V was cut back by 3 bases and J by 3 bases. The CDR3 nucleotides read TGCGCCAGCAGCTCTACAACCACAGGGGCGAACTACGAGCAGTACTTC. Translation gives CASSSTTTGANYEQYF.

This clone was seen just once. This chain joins TRBV19 and TRBJ2-2; 15 bases fit TRBD2. Germline V gene sequence: CDR1 LNHDA, CDR2 SQIVND (reference sequence). The CDR3 runs to 19 residues. The junction had 9 bases not matched to a gene; V was cut back by 7 bases and J by 0 bases. The CDR3 DNA follows: TGTGCCAGTACCTCGATCGGACTAGCGGGGGGGGCGAACACCGGGGAGCTGTTTTTT. It codes for CASTSIGLAGGANTGELFF. Full variable domain (outside the CDR3, taken from reference TRBV19 and TRBJ2-2): DGGITQSPKYLFRKEGQNVTLSCEQNLNHDAMYWYRQDPGQGLRLIYYSQIVNDFQKGDIAEGYSVSREKKESFPLTVTSAQKNPTAFYLCASTSIGLAGGANTGELFFGEGSRLTVL.

V gene TRBV6-6 combines with J gene TRBJ1-3, with D possibly matching TRBD1 (6 bases). From germline, CDR1 is MNHNY and CDR2 SVGAGI (reference sequence). The CDR3 runs to 14 residues. V shed 6 bases and J shed 2 bases, with 11 bases lying between them. CDR3 residues: CASRRDIPGNTIYF. In nucleotides, the CDR3 is TGTGCCAGCAGGAGGGACATCCCTGGAAACACCATATATTTT.

This chain connects TRBV19 to TRBJ1-1; TRBD1 agrees at 9 bases. Per germline, CDR1 LNHDA and CDR2 SQIVND (reference sequence). The CDR3 is 13 amino acids. Unmatched junction bases numbered 10, after V lost 7 bases and J lost 10 bases. The CDR3 protein is CASTANRGQAAFF. The CDR3 coding sequence is TGTGCCAGTACTGCTAACAGGGGGCAGGCAGCTTTCTTT.

The V and J genes are TRBV5-1 and TRBJ1-6, with D maybe TRBD1 (5 bases). The germline V gene encodes CDR1 SGHRS and CDR2 YFSETQ. CDR3 length: 15 amino acids. Trimming cost V 1 base and J 7 bases, with 12 bases left between them. The CDR3 DNA sequence: TGCGCCAGCAGCTTGACAGGTCAAGGAAATTCACCCCTCCACTTT. It yields the protein CASSLTGQGNSPLHF.

The rearrangement joins TRBV6-1 to TRBJ2-7; TRBD1 matches 10 bases. V lost 2 bases and J lost 5; bases outside the gene matches: 9. The CDR3 covers 16 residues. Germline-derived CDR1 and CDR2 are MNHNS and SASEGT. DNA of the CDR3: TGTGCCAGCAGTGAAACTCTGACAGGGGGCGTCGACGAGCAGTACTTC. Translating gives CASSETLTGGVDEQYF.

J is TRBJ2-5 and V is TRBV15; D is perhaps TRBD2 (8 bases). The germline CDR1 and CDR2 sequences are LNHNV and YYDKDF (reference sequence). The CDR3 is 16 amino acids. V gave up 1 base and J gave up 3 bases, with 15 bases separating them. The CDR3 is CATSRVAGTVKETQYF. CDR3 DNA: TGTGCCACCAGCAGAGTAGCGGGGACAGTAAAAGAGACCCAGTACTTC.

The chain uses TRBV11-3 and TRBJ2-3, with 7 bases that match TRBD2. The germline V gene encodes CDR1 SGHNT and CDR2 YENEEA. This CDR3 contains 14 residues. The J segment lost 8 bases and the V segment lost 1 base, leaving 6 bases of the junction unmatched. The CDR3 region is CASSLGSGGITQYF. CDR3 in DNA: TGTGCCAGCAGCTTAGGGTCCGGGGGGATTACGCAGTATTTT.

This clone has a single count. CDR3 loop: CASNAGTGELFF. The CDR3 bases are TGTGCCAGCAACGCAGGCACCGGGGAGCTGTTTTTT. This chain links TRBV7-3 with TRBJ2-2, with D unclear. CDR3 length equals 12 residues. V was clipped by 7 bases and J by 4 bases, with 7 bases between them. Germline loops: CDR1 SGHTA, CDR2 FQGTGA.

V is TRBV21-1 and J is TRBJ2-7. TRBV21-1 is designated a pseudogene. The CDR3 runs 18 residues. The CDR3 nucleotides are TGTGCCAGCAGCACCCACGGAGAGGGGCCTAAACTCTCCTACGAGCAGTACTTC. Translating gives CASSTHGEGPKLSYEQYF.

This chain links TRBV7-6 with TRBJ2-2; D remains unclear. Germline values: CDR1 SGHVS, CDR2 FNYEAQ. Trimming left V 2 bases short and J 5 bases short, with 12 bases between. CDR3 length equals 15 residues. The CDR3: CASSLQQLLTGELFF. CDR3 nucleotides: TGTGCCAGCAGCTTACAACAGCTTCTTACCGGGGAGCTGTTTTTT.

The genes are TRBV7-9 and TRBJ1-6; possible D gene TRBD1, 5 bases. CDR3 length equals 13 residues. V was trimmed by 6 bases and J by 12 bases, leaving 15 bases between them. Germline CDR1 and CDR2: SEHNR and FQNEAQ (reference sequence). The CDR3 spells CASSRGTEVPLHF. In nucleotides, the CDR3 is TGTGCCAGCAGTCGAGGGACTGAGGTACCCCTCCACTTT. Complete variable domain (other parts from reference TRBV7-9 and TRBJ1-6): DTGVSQNPRHKITKRGQNVTFRCDPISEHNRLYWYRQTLGQGPEFLTYFQNEAQLEKSRLLSDRFSAERPKGSFSTLEIQRTEQGDSAMYLCASSRGTEVPLHFGNGTRLTVT.

The chain joins TRBV11-1 to TRBJ1-1; D is undetermined. Trimming pared 2 bases from V and 2 bases from J, leaving 6 bases between. Germline V gene sequence: CDR1 SGHAT, CDR2 FQDESV (reference sequence). The CDR3 length is 13 residues. The CDR3 DNA reads as TGTGCCAGCAGCTTACAGACTAACACTGAAGCTTTCTTT. Translated: CASSLQTNTEAFF.

In DNA form, the CDR3 reads TGTGCCAGCACTCGGACAGGGGGGAACACTGAAGCTTTCTTT. Amino acids: CASTRTGGNTEAFF. The rearrangement links TRBV18 to TRBJ1-1, with 10 positions matching TRBD1. Losses at the gene ends were 8 bases for V and 1 base for J; bases not matched to a gene: 4. Per the germline V gene, CDR1 is KGHSH and CDR2 is LQKENI. The CDR3 has 14 amino acids.

This clone was counted a few times. The V gene is TRBV7-3, the J gene TRBJ1-6; D may be TRBD1 (5 bases). Trimming took 6 bases from V and 7 from J, leaving 10 bases between them. Germline values: CDR1 SGHTA, CDR2 FQGTGA. There are 13 residues in the CDR3. The CDR3 bases are TGTGCCAGCAGTCAAAACAGGAATTCACCCCTCCACTTT. This sequence encodes CASSQNRNSPLHF.

This clone has only a few counts. The V call is TRBV2, the J call TRBJ2-3, with 10 bases aligning to TRBD2. The J segment lost 6 bases and the V segment lost 4 bases, leaving 10 bases of the junction unmatched. The length of the CDR3 is 16 residues. Germline V CDR1 and CDR2: SNHLY, FYNNEI. CDR3 amino acids: CASSGASGGIIDTQYF. Here the CDR3 DNA reads TGTGCCAGCAGTGGGGCTAGCGGGGGCATTATCGATACGCAGTATTTT.

The chain links TRBV5-4 to TRBJ1-6, with D possibly being TRBD1 (5 bases). The germline V gene has CDR1 SGHNT and CDR2 YYREEE (reference sequence). Trimming cost V 4 bases and J 8 bases, with 13 bases left between them. The CDR3 is made up of 14 amino acids. Here the CDR3 reads CASSPRGADSPLHF. The CDR3 bases are TGTGCCAGCAGCCCACGAGGGGCCGATTCACCCCTCCACTTT.